A single sample gave rise to the 20 T cell receptor beta chains below, sequenced in a study of cytomegalovirus exposure and HLA in healthy donors. PCR primers comprised 60 Vbeta and 13 Jbeta primers. Profiled with immunoSEQ multiplex PCR; TCRdb holds only in-frame clones, not every one. The repertoire holds 100,000 to 150,000 clones, with about 73% as singletons. The material sequenced was PBMCs. These receptors originate from a middle-aged woman in good health and CMV-seronegative.

The CDR3 DNA reads TGTGCCACCCAGCGAGAGGGGGGGTGGCGGGAGACCCAGTACTTC. It codes for CATQREGGWRETQYF. The chain uses TRBV5-6 and TRBJ2-5, with TRBD2 as a possible D gene (7 bases). The length of the CDR3 is 15 residues. Germline assignment: CDR1 SGHDT and CDR2 YYEEEE. The V end lost 9 bases, the J end lost 5 bases, and 23 bases lay between the germline ends.

The rearrangement joins TRBV28 to TRBJ2-5; TRBD1 is a possible D gene (6 bases). V was cut by 5 bases and J by 0 bases, with 13 bases left in between. Per germline, CDR1 MDHEN and CDR2 SYDVKM. The CDR3 has 15 residues. CDR3 in DNA: TGTGCCAGCAGTCCCAACAGGGTGTACCAAGAGACCCAGTACTTC. Its translation: CASSPNRVYQETQYF.

Details on this clone: The junction and the germline gene differ at one end; a read error may be behind it. The chain employs TRBV5-4 and TRBJ2-4; the match to TRBD1 covers 8 bases. The germline CDR1 and CDR2 sequences are SGHNT and YYREEE (reference sequence). This CDR3 has 13 residues. This CDR3 is CASSRTGINSQYF. DNA for the CDR3: TGTGCCAGCAGCCGGACAGGGATCAACAGTCAGTACTTC. Variable domain in full (rest from reference TRBV5-4 and TRBJ2-4): ETGVTQSPTHLIKTRGQQVTLRCSSQSGHNTVSWYQQALGQGPQFIFQYYREEENGRGNFPPRFSGLQFPNYSSELNVNALELDDSALYLCASSRTGINSQYFGAGTRLSVL.

The rearrangement links TRBV5-1 to TRBJ2-1; TRBD2 agrees at 16 bases. V lost 4 bases, J lost 2 bases, and 6 bases stayed unmatched. CDR3 size: 18 residues. Germline loops: CDR1 SGHRS, CDR2 YFSETQ. The CDR3 sequence is CASSMGLAGGPPYNEQFF. The CDR3 nucleotides read TGCGCCAGCAGCATGGGACTAGCGGGAGGGCCGCCCTACAATGAGCAGTTCTTC.

V is TRBV2 and J is TRBJ2-2; 13 bases match TRBD2. This CDR3 has 16 amino acids. V trimming: 7 bases; J trimming: 5 bases; junction bases outside the gene matches: 7. CDR1 and CDR2 from the germline V gene are SNHLY and FYNNEI. DNA of the CDR3: TGTGCCAGCACCGGACTAGCGGGAGTCTCAACCGGGGAGCTGTTTTTT. This encodes CASTGLAGVSTGELFF.

The rearrangement joins TRBV6-5 to TRBJ2-3; possibly TRBD1 for D (5 bases). This CDR3 region has 15 residues. CDR1 and CDR2 (germline): MNHEY, SVGAGI. Trimming took 0 bases from V and 5 from J, leaving 12 bases between them. The CDR3 loop reads CASSYSNGDRDTQYF. The CDR3 nucleotides are TGTGCCAGCAGTTACTCTAATGGAGACAGAGATACGCAGTATTTT.

The CDR3 nucleotides are TGTGCCAGCAGTAAGCGGGGGGTGGAGACCCAGTACTTC. Its protein product is CASSKRGVETQYF. The rearrangement links TRBV27 to TRBJ2-5; TRBD2 matches 9 bases. The CDR3 length is 13 residues. V shed 5 bases, J shed 5 bases, and the junction held 3 bases outside the gene matches. Germline V lookup: CDR1 MNHEY, CDR2 SMNVEV (reference sequence).

This clone was counted a few times. The J gene is TRBJ1-1, the V gene TRBV28, with TRBD1 as a possible D gene (5 bases). The V gene lost 4 bases and the J gene lost 3 bases, with 9 bases spanning the gap. The CDR3 extends over 13 amino acids. In germline, CDR1 is MDHEN, CDR2 SYDVKM. CDR3 coding DNA: TGTGCCAGCAGTTCCCGGGGGTACACTGAAGCTTTCTTT. Translation gives CASSSRGYTEAFF.

The chain is built from TRBV5-6 and TRBJ1-2; D remains ambiguous. V lost 0 bases and J 1 base, leaving 7 bases between the germline ends. From germline, CDR1 is SGHDT and CDR2 YYEEEE. This CDR3 region has 14 residues. The CDR3 is CASSLGQDNYGYTF. The DNA of the CDR3 is TGTGCCAGCAGCTTGGGGCAGGATAACTATGGCTACACCTTC.

CDR3 sequence (DNA): TGTGCCAGCAGCTTAGCGGAGGGAGCTCCGTACTTC. As protein: CASSLAEGAPYF. The chain uses TRBV7-8 and TRBJ2-7; a possible D gene is TRBD2 (6 bases). Germline V CDR1 and CDR2: SGHVS, FQNEAQ. There are 12 residues in the CDR3. Trimming shortened V by 0 bases and J by 12 bases, and 12 bases separated the two germline ends.

The CDR3 DNA reads as TGTGCCAGCAGTTTGGGGACAGCCTGGGGAAAACTGTTTTTT. Protein product: CASSLGTAWGKLFF. The V call is TRBV27, the J call TRBJ1-4, with 7 bases matching TRBD1. CDR3 size: 14 residues. CDR1 and CDR2 from the germline V gene are MNHEY and SMNVEV (reference sequence). With V trimmed by 3 bases and J by 10 bases, 8 bases remained unmatched.

V is TRBV2 and J is TRBJ1-1, with D hard to call. There are 14 residues in the CDR3. Germline-derived CDR1 and CDR2 are SNHLY and FYNNEI. V lost 1 base and J lost 10, with 16 bases in between. The CDR3 coding sequence is TGTGCCAGCAGTGAAGTGACGCGGGTCGTGAGAGCTTTCTTT. Translating gives CASSEVTRVVRAFF.

The chain joins TRBV28 to TRBJ2-7, with 9 bases identical to TRBD1. Germline CDR1 and CDR2: MDHEN and SYDVKM. Unmatched junction bases numbered 8, after V lost 8 bases and J lost 3 bases. The CDR3 has 14 amino acids. In nucleotides, the CDR3 is TGTGCCAGCGGGGCGCCGGGACAGGGCTACGAGCAGTACTTC. Amino acids: CASGAPGQGYEQYF.

A remark on this clone: Compared with germline, one end of the junction differs, possibly owing to a read error. V gene TRBV7-9 combines with J gene TRBJ1-3; D gene unclear. The CDR3 spans 14 residues. The germline gives CDR1 SEHNR, CDR2 FQNEAQ (reference sequence). The CDR3 loop reads CSSSLDYSGNTIYF. CDR3 sequence (DNA): TGTTCCAGCAGCTTAGACTATTCTGGAAACACCATATATTTT.

This clone was found a few times. The junction differs from germline at one of its ends, possibly a read error. The V gene is TRBV6-6, the J gene TRBJ2-2, with a weak D call TRBD1 (6 bases). Germline-derived CDR1 and CDR2 are MNHNY and SVGAGI (reference sequence). The CDR3 runs 12 residues. Here the CDR3 DNA reads TGCGCTCTCCGCGAGGGGGCCGGGGAGCTGTTTTTT. It is translated as CALREGAGELFF.

The V and J genes are TRBV5-8 and TRBJ2-7, with D uncertain. The CDR3 runs to 13 residues. The germline CDR1 and CDR2 sequences are SGHTS and YDEGEE. V was pared by 0 bases and J by 1 base, with 5 bases between. Here the CDR3 DNA reads TGTGCCAGCAGCTTGGACGGTTCCTACGAGCAGTACTTC. Protein sequence: CASSLDGSYEQYF.

This clone appeared once. The genes are TRBV29-1 and TRBJ1-1; tentative D call: TRBD1 (6 bases). The CDR3 has 14 amino acids. The germline gives CDR1 SQVTM, CDR2 ANQGSEA. The V and J ends lost 5 bases and 6 bases respectively, with 19 bases between them. The CDR3 protein is CSVKNRARSAEAFF. The CDR3, as DNA: TGCAGCGTTAAAAACAGGGCCAGGAGCGCTGAAGCTTTCTTT.

For this clone: Relative to the germline gene, one junction end is altered; a read error may explain this. J is TRBJ1-1 and V is TRBV7-9, with D perhaps TRBD1 (6 bases). The CDR3 length is 15 residues. Germline V lookup: CDR1 SEHNR, CDR2 FQNEAQ (reference sequence). CDR3 loop: CSSSLGGGGYTEAFF. The CDR3 DNA reads as TGTTCCAGCAGCTTAGGGGGAGGGGGGTACACTGAAGCTTTCTTT.

This chain uses TRBV11-2 with TRBJ2-3; TRBD1 matches at 7 bases. Trimming removed 8 bases from V and 0 bases from J; junction bases left unmatched: 11. This CDR3 is 16 amino acids long. CDR1 is SGHAT, CDR2 FQNNGV, per germline. CDR3 DNA sequence: TGTGCCAGCGCCGTTCGGACAGGCCTTAGCACAGATACGCAGTATTTT. Residues: CASAVRTGLSTDTQYF.

This clone came up once. CDR3 loop: CASSGDSFLYGYTF. Here the CDR3 DNA reads TGTGCCAGCAGTGGGGACAGCTTCCTCTATGGCTACACCTTC. The chain links TRBV2 to TRBJ1-2; 7 bases line up with TRBD1. Germline CDR1 is SNHLY and CDR2 is FYNNEI. J gave up 4 bases and V 4 bases, and 6 bases lay outside the gene matches. The CDR3 covers 14 residues.